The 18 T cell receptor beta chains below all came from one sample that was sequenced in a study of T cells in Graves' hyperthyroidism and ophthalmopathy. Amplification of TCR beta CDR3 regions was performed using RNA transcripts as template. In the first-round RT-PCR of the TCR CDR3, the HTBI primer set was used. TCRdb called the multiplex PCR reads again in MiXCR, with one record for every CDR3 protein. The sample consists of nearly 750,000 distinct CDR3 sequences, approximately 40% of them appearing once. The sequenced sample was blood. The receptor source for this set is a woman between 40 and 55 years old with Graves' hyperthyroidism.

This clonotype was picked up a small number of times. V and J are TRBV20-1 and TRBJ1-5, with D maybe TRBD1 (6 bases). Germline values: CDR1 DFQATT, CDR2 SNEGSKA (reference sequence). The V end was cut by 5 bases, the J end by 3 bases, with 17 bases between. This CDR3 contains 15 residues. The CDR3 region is CSAPIMDSPNQPQHF. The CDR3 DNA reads TGCAGTGCTCCGATTATGGACAGCCCCAATCAGCCCCAGCATTTT.

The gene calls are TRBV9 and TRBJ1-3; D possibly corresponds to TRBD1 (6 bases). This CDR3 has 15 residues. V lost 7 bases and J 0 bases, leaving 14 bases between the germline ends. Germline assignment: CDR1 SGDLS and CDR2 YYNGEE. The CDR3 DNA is TGTGCCAGCTCCGTCATGGACAGCTCTGGAAACACCATATATTTT. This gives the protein CASSVMDSSGNTIYF. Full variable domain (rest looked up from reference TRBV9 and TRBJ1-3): DSGVTQTPKHLITATGQRVTLRCSPRSGDLSVYWYQQSLDQGLQFLIQYYNGEERAKGNILERFSAQQFPDLHSELNLSSLELGDSALYFCASSVMDSSGNTIYFGEGSWLTVV.

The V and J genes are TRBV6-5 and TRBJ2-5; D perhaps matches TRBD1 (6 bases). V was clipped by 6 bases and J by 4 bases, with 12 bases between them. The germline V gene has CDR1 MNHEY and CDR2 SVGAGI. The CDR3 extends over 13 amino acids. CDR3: CASRLQGRETQYF. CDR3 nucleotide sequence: TGTGCCAGCAGACTACAGGGTCGAGAGACCCAGTACTTC.

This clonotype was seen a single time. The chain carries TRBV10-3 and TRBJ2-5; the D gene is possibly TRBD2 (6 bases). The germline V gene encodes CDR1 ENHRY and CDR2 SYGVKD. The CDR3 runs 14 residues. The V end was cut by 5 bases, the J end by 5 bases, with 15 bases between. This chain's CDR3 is CAISYGRDGETQYF. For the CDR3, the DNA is TGTGCCATCAGTTATGGGCGGGACGGGGAGACCCAGTACTTC.

CDR3 protein: CATSSGSIYNEQFF. In DNA, the CDR3 is TGTGCCACGAGTAGCGGGAGTATCTACAATGAGCAGTTCTTC. This chain uses TRBV10-3 with TRBJ2-5, with 9 bases matching TRBD2. The J call may be faulty, since TRBJ2-1 better matches the DNA end. Germline V lookup: CDR1 ENHRY, CDR2 SYGVKD. There are 14 residues in the CDR3.

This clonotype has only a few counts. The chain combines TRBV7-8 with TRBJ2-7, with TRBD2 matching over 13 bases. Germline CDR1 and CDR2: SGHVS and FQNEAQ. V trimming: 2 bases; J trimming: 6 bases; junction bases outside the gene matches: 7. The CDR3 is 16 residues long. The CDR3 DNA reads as TGTGCCAGCAGCTTAATTTCGGGACTAGCGGGGCGCGAGCAGTACTTC. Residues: CASSLISGLAGREQYF.

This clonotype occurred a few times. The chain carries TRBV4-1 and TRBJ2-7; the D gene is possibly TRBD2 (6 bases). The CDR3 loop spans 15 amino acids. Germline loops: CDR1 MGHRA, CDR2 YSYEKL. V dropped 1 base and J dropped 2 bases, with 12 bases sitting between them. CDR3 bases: TGCGCCAGCAGCCAAGTAGTTAGCGGCCCCTACGAGCAGTACTTC. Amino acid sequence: CASSQVVSGPYEQYF.

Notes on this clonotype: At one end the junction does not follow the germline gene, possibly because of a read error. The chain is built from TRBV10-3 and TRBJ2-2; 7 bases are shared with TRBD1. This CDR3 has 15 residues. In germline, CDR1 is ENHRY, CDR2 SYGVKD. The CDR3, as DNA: TGTGCCACCAGTGATGTTCAGGGGGACACCGGGAAGCTGTTTTTT. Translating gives CATSDVQGDTGKLFF.

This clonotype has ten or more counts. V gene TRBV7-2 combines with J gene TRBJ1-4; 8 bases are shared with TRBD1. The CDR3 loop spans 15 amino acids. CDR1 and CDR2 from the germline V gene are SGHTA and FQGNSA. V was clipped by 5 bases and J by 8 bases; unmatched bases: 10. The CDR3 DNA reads TGTGCCAGCAGCCCAAGGACAGGGACAGGAGAAAAACTGTTTTTT. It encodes CASSPRTGTGEKLFF.

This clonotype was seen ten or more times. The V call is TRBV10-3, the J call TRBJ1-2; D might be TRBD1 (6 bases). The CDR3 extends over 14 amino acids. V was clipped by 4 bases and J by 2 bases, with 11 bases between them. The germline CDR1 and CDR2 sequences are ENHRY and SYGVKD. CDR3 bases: TGTGCCATCAGTGCCTCGGACAGCAACTATGGCTACACCTTC. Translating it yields CAISASDSNYGYTF.

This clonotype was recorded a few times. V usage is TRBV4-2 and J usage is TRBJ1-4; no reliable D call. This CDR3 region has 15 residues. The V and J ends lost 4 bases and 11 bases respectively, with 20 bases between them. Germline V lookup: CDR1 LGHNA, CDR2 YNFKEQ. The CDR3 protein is CASSPGPGVGLKLFF. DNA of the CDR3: TGTGCCAGCAGCCCTGGACCCGGGGTTGGGCTGAAACTGTTTTTT.

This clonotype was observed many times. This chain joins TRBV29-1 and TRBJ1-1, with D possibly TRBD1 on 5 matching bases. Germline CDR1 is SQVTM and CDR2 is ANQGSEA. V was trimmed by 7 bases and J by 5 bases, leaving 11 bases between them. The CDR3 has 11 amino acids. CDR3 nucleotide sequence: TGCAGCGCTTTGGGGGGGACTGAAGCTTTCTTT. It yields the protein CSALGGTEAFF.

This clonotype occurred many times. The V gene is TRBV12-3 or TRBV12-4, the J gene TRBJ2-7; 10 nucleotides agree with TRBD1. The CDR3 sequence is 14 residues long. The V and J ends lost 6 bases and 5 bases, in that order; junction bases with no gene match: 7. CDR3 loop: CASSLRQGADEQYF. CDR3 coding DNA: TGTGCCAGCAGCCTCAGACAGGGGGCCGACGAGCAGTACTTC.

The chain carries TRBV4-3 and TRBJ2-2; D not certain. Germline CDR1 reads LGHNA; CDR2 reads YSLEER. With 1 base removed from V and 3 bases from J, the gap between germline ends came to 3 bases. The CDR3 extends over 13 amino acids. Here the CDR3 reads CASSQGHTGELFF. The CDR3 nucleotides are TGCGCCAGCAGCCAAGGGCACACCGGGGAGCTGTTTTTT.

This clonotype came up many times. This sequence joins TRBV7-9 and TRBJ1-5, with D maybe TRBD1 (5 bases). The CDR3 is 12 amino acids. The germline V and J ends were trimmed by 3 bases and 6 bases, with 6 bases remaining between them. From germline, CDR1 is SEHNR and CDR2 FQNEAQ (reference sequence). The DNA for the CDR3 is TGTGCCAGCAGCTTCGACAGTCAGCCCCAGCATTTT. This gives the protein CASSFDSQPQHF. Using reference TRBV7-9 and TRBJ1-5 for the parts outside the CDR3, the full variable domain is DTGVSQNPRHKITKRGQNVTFRCDPISEHNRLYWYRQTLGQGPEFLTYFQNEAQLEKSRLLSDRFSAERPKGSFSTLEIQRTEQGDSAMYLCASSFDSQPQHFGDGTRLSIL.

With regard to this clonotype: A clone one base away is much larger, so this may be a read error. The CDR3 region has the DNA TGTGCCAGTAGTACCTGGGACAGGGCCTACGAGCAGTACTTC. Amino acids: CASSTWDRAYEQYF. V and J are TRBV19 and TRBJ2-7, with TRBD1 matching 9 bases. With 4 bases clipped from V and 2 bases from J, the junction kept 3 bases outside the gene matches. From germline, CDR1 is LNHDA and CDR2 SQIVND (reference sequence). The CDR3 totals 14 residues.

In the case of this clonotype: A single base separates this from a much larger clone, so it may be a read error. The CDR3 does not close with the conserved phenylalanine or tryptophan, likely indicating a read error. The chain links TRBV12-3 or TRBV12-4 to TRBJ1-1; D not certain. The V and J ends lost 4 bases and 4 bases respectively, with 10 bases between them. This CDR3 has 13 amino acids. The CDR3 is CASSSGEGTEAFL. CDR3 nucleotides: TGTGCCAGCAGTTCCGGGGAGGGCACTGAAGCTTTCCTT.

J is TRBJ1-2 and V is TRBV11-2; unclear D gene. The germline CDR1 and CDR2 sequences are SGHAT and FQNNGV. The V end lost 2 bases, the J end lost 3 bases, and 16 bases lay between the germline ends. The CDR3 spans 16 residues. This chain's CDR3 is CASSLSRGLDYYGYTF. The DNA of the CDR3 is TGTGCCAGCAGCTTAAGTCGCGGGTTGGACTACTATGGCTACACCTTC.